This TCR beta chain was identified in a study of regulatory T cells in long-lasting Graves disease. For the study at large: In persistent Graves' disease, antithyroid drugs had been taken for over 5 years and TSH receptor antibodies stayed positive.

Time point in this sample: persistent/refractory GD, antithyroid drugs over 5 years with positive TRAb. TCR sequences were obtained from RNA taken from PBMCs. This clonotype was counted once. One end of the junction fails to match germline, which may point to a read error. Germline CDR1 MNHNS, CDR2 SASEGT. This CDR3 spans 17 amino acids. With iRepertoire HTBI primers and Arm-PCR of CDR3 regions, TCR beta libraries were built. From the multiplex PCR reads, TCRdb called clonotypes with MiXCR, one entry per CDR3 protein. The repertoire holds 400,000 or so distinct CDR3 sequences, with under 25% as singletons.

This chain links TRBV6-1 with TRBJ2-2; 15 bases align to TRBD2. The TCR originated in a female donor with Graves disease. Here the sequenced sample was peripheral blood mononuclear cells (PBMCs), taken when the disease was refractory, from a patient treated with antithyroid drugs. CDR3 residues: CASSPGLAGGPIGELLF. The CDR3 bases are TGTGCCAGCAGCCCAGGACTAGCGGGAGGGCCAATCGGGGAGCTGCTTTTT.